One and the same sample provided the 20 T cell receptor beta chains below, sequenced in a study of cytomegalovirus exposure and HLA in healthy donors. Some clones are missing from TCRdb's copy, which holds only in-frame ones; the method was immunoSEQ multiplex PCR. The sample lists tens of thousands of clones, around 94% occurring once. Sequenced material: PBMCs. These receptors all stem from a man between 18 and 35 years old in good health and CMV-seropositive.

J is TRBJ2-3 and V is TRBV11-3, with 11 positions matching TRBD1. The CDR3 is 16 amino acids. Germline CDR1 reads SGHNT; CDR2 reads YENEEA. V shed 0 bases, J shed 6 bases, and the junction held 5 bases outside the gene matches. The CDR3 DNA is TGTGCCAGCAGCTTAGATGGACAGGGGGCGAAGGATACGCAGTATTTT. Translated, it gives CASSLDGQGAKDTQYF.

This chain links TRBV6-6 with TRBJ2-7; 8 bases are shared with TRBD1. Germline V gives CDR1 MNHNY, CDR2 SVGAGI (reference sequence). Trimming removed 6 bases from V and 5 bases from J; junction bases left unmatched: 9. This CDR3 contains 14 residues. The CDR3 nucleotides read TGTGCCAGCAGGGGTGGACAGGGTCCCCACGAGCAGTACTTC. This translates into CASRGGQGPHEQYF.

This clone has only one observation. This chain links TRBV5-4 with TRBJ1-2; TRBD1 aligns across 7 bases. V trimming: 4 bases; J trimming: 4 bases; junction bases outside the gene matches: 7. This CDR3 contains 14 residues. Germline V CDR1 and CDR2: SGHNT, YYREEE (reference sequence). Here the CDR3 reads CASSLQGLPYGYTF. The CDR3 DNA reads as TGTGCCAGCAGCCTACAGGGGCTGCCCTATGGCTACACCTTC.

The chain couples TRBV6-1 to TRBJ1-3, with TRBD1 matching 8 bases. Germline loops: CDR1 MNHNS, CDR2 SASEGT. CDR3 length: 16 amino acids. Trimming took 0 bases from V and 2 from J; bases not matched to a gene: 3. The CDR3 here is CASSEAVTGAGNTIYF. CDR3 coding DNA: TGTGCCAGCAGTGAAGCAGTGACAGGGGCTGGAAACACCATATATTTT.

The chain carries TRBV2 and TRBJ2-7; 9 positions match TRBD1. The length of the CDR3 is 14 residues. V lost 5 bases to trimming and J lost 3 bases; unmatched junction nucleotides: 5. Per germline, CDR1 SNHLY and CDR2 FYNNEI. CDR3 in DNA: TGTGCCAGCAGTCGACAGGGGGGCAGCTACGAGCAGTACTTC. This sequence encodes CASSRQGGSYEQYF.

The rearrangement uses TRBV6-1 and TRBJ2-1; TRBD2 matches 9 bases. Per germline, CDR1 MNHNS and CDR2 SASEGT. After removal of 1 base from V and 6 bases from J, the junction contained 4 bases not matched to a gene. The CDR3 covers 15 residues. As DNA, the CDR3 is TGTGCCAGCAGTGAAGGCGCGGGAGGGCCCAATGAGCAGTTCTTC. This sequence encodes CASSEGAGGPNEQFF.

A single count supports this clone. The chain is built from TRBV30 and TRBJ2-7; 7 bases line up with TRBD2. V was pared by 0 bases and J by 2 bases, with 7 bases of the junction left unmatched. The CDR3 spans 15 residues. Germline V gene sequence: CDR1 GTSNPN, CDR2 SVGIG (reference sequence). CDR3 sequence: CAWSVLAGTTYEQYF. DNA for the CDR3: TGTGCCTGGAGTGTACTCGCGGGGACTACCTACGAGCAGTACTTC.

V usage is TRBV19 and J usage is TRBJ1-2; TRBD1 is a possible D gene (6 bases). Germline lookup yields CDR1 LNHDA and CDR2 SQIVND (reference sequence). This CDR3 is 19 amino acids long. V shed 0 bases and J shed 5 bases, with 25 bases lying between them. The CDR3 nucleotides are TGTGCCAGTAGTATAGACATCCGACCGGACAGTTTATCACGATATGGCTACACCTTC. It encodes CASSIDIRPDSLSRYGYTF.

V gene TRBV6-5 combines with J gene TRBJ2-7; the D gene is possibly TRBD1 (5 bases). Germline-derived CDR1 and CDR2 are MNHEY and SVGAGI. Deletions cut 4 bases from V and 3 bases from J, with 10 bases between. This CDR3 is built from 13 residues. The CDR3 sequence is CASSFPGYYEQYF. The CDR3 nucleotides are TGTGCCAGCAGTTTCCCAGGGTACTACGAGCAGTACTTC.

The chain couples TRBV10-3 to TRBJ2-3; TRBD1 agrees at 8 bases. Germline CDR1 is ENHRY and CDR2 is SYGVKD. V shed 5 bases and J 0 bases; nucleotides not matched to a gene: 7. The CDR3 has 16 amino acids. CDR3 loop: CAISPDRAFSTDTQYF. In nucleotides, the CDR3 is TGTGCCATCAGTCCGGACAGGGCATTTAGCACAGATACGCAGTATTTT.

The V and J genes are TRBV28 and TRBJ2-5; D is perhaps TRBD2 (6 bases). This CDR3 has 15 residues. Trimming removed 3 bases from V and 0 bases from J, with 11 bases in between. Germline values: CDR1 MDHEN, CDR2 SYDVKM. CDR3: CASSFGGRYQETQYF. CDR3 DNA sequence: TGTGCCAGCAGTTTCGGGGGTCGGTACCAAGAGACCCAGTACTTC.

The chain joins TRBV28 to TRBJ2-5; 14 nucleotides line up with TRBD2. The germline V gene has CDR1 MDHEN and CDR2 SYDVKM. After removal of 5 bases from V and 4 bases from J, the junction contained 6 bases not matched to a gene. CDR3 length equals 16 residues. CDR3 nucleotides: TGTGCCAGCAGTCAGGGGACTAGCGGGAGAGGAGAGACCCAGTACTTC. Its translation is CASSQGTSGRGETQYF.

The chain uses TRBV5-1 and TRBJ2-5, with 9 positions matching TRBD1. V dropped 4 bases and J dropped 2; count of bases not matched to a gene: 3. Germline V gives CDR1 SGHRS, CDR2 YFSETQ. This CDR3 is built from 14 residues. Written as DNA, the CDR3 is TGCGCCAGCAGCGTACAGGGGGCACAAGAGACCCAGTACTTC. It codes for CASSVQGAQETQYF.

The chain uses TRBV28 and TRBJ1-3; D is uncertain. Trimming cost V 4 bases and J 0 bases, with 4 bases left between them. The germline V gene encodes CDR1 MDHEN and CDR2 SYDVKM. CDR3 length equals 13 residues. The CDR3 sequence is CASSSSSGNTIYF. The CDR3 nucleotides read TGTGCCAGCAGTTCCAGCTCTGGAAACACCATATATTTT. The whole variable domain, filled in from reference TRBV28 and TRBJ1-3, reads DVKVTQSSRYLVKRTGEKVFLECVQDMDHENMFWYRQDPGLGLRLIYFSYDVKMKEKGDIPEGYSVSREKKERFSLILESASTNQTSMYLCASSSSSGNTIYFGEGSWLTVV.

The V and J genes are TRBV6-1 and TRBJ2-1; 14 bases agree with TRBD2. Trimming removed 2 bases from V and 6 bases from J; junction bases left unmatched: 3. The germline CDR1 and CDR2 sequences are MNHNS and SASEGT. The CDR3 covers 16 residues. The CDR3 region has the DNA TGTGCCAGCAGTGAACCGGGACTAGCGGGAGTCAATGAGCAGTTCTTC. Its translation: CASSEPGLAGVNEQFF.

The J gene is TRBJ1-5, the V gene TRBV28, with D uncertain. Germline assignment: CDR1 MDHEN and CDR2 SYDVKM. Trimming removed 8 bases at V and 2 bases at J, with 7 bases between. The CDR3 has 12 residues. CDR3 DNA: TGTGCCAGCTTTTATGGCAATCAGCCCCAGCATTTT. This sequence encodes CASFYGNQPQHF.

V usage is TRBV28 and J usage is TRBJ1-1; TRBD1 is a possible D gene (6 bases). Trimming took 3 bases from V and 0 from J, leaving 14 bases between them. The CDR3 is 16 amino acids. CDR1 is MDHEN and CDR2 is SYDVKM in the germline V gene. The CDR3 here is CASSFPGQLLNTEAFF. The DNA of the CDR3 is TGTGCCAGCAGTTTCCCCGGACAGCTACTGAACACTGAAGCTTTCTTT.

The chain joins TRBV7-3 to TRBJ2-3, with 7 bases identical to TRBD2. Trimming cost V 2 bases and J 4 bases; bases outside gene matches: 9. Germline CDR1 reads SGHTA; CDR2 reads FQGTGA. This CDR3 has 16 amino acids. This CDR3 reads CASSLLRGSRSDTQYF. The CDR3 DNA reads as TGTGCCAGCAGCTTACTACGCGGGAGTAGGTCAGATACGCAGTATTTT.

The CDR3 sequence: CASSEPSGRRNSYEQYF. In nucleotides, the CDR3 is TGCGCCAGCAGTGAGCCTAGCGGGAGGAGGAACTCCTACGAGCAGTACTTC. The chain has TRBV10-2 and TRBJ2-7; 11 positions agree with TRBD2. The germline gives CDR1 WSHSY, CDR2 SAAADI. With V trimmed by 2 bases and J by 0 bases, 6 bases remained unmatched. This CDR3 comprises 17 residues.

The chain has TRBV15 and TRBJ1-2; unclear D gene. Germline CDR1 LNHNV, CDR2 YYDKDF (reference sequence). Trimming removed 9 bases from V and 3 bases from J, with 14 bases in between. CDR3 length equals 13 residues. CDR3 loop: CATSSDFHYGYTF. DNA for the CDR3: TGTGCCACTAGTTCCGATTTTCACTATGGCTACACCTTC.